This T cell receptor (beta chain) was sequenced for a study of blood T cell repertoires in COVID-19. The wider study: The samples span acute and convalescent COVID-19 from the United States, Italy and Spain. T cells, B-cell-depleted T cells, or PBMCs supplied cDNA or gDNA.

This clone was counted a few times. Per the original methods: Nucleated cell counts were estimated from reference gene primer amplification. Measured with immunoSEQ multiplex PCR; TCRdb has only the in-frame clones, and not every one. V and J calls and clone size are copied from that table; D and trimming were computed from the DNA. The sample gives 100,000 to 110,000 clones, around four fifths of which show up once; approximately 30% is in the top ten. CDR1 is KGHDR and CDR2 is SFDVKD in the germline V gene. This CDR3 is built from 14 residues. V lost 4 bases to trimming and J lost 6 bases; unmatched junction nucleotides: 6.

The source is an older man with active or convalescent COVID-19. Sample: peripheral blood. The chain employs TRBV24-1 and TRBJ2-7; 9 bases line up with TRBD1. CDR3 nucleotides: TGTGCCACCAGTGACCCTGGACAGGGGACCGAGCAGTACTTC. Its translation: CATSDPGQGTEQYF.